The clone carrying this T cell receptor (beta chain) was seen more than once but under ten times. What it recognizes is unknown. The data belong to a study of cytomegalovirus exposure and HLA in healthy donors. Study background: An analysis done earlier identified about 120 million unique TCR beta sequences from about 179 million T cells. General study results and limits: Some TCR beta chains (around 180 of them) were listed as cytomegalovirus-associated. A few chains tied to CMV proved CMV antigen-specific in vitro.

Primers: 60 Vbeta forward and 13 Jbeta reverse. How the authors handled the data: As a later analysis found, there were 70 million to 90 million unique TCR beta chains, of which roughly 11 million were shared. The table came from immunoSEQ multiplex PCR; TCRdb's copy has only in-frame clones and leaves some out. The DNA was the basis for D and trimming; V, J and clone size are from that table. The sample includes under 200,000 clones, roughly 70% of them seen just once. CDR3 length: 14 residues. Unmatched junction bases numbered 12, after V lost 5 bases and J lost 9 bases. Germline CDR1 reads SEHNR; CDR2 reads FQNEAQ (reference sequence).

The sample taken for sequencing was PBMCs. The J gene is TRBJ1-2, the V gene TRBV7-9; TRBD1 aligns across 7 bases. The sequence was collected from a woman between 45 and 65 years old in good health and CMV-seropositive. The CDR3, as DNA: TGTGCCAGCAGCCCGGGACAGAGACAAAGCAGCTACACCTTC. It yields the protein CASSPGQRQSSYTF.